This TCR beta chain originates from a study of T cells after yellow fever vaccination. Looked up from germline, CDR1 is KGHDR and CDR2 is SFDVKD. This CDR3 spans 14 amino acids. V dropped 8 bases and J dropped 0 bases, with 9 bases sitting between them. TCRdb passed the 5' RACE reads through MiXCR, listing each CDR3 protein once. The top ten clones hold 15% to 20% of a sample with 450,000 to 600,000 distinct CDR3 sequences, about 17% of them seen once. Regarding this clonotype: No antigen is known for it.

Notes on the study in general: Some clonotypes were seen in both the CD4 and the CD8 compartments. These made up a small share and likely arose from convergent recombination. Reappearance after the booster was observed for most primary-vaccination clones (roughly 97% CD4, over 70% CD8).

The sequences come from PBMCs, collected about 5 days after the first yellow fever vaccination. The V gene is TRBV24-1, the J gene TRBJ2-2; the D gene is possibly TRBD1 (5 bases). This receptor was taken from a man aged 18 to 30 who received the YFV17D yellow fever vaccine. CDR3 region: CATKGFANTGELFF. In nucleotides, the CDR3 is TGTGCCACCAAGGGGTTCGCGAACACCGGGGAGCTGTTTTTT.